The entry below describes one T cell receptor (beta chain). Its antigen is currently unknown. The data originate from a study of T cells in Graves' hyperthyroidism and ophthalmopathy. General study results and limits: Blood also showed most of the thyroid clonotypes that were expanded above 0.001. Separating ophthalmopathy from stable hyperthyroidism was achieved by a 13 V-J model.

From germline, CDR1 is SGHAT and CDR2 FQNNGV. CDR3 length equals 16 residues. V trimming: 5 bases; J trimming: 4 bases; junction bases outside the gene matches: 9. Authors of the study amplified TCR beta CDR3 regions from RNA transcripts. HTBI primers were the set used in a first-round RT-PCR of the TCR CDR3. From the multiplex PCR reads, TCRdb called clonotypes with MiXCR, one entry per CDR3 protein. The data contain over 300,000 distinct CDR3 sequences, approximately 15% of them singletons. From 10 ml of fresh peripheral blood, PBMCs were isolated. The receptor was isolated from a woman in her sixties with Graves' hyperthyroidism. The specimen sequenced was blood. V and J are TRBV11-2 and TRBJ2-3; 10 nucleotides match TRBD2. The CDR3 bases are TGTGCCAGCAGCCTTGAGGCTAGCGGGAGCTCAGATACGCAGTATTTT. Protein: CASSLEASGSSDTQYF.